These 8 T cell receptor beta chains were all obtained from the same sample, sequenced in a study of blood T cells in healthy people across ages. Combining a sample-barcoded 5' primer with a J-beta primer mix, a second PCR ran for about 7 to 11 cycles. A single record per CDR3 protein comes from TCRdb applying MiXCR to the 5' RACE reads. The profile covers more than 450,000 distinct CDR3 sequences, with about 29% appearing a single time and approximately 3.6% taken by the ten largest. These data also featured in a second study, about T cells of mothers and their children.

Sequenced input: blood. The receptors come from a boy aged 2 to 10 in good health.

V is TRBV5-1 and J is TRBJ2-5, with TRBD1 matching over 9 bases. This CDR3 has 15 residues. Germline-derived CDR1 and CDR2 are SGHRS and YFSETQ. With 4 bases clipped from V and 5 bases from J, the junction kept 9 bases outside the gene matches. The CDR3 DNA reads as TGCGCCAGCAGCAACCCACAGGGGGCGGAGGAGACCCAGTACTTC. Residues: CASSNPQGAEETQYF. The full variable domain, completed using reference TRBV5-1 and TRBJ2-5, is KAGVTQTPRYLIKTRGQQVTLSCSPISGHRSVSWYQQTPGQGLQFLFEYFSETQRNKGNFPGRFSGRQFSNSRSEMNVSTLELGDSALYLCASSNPQGAEETQYFGPGTRLLVL.

This clonotype was found a few times. The genes are TRBV12-3 or TRBV12-4 and TRBJ2-1; no clear D gene. The CDR3 covers 13 residues. V was shortened by 6 bases and J by 7 bases, with 13 bases between the two germline ends. The CDR3 DNA reads TGTGCCAGCAGCCTTAGCTGGGAAAATGAGCAGTTCTTC. It is translated as CASSLSWENEQFF.

This clonotype was detected a few times. The V call is TRBV2, the J call TRBJ1-3; D unclear. This CDR3 has 15 residues. Deletions cut 1 base from V and 1 base from J, with 8 bases between. The germline CDR1 and CDR2 sequences are SNHLY and FYNNEI. The CDR3 sequence: CASSEELGSGNTIYF. CDR3 DNA: TGTGCCAGCAGTGAAGAGTTAGGGTCTGGAAACACCATATATTTT.

V usage is TRBV2 and J usage is TRBJ2-5, with 10 bases lining up with TRBD2. The J call may be in error: the DNA end matches TRBJ2-1 better. Germline CDR1 reads SNHLY; CDR2 reads FYNNEI. The CDR3 has 12 residues. The CDR3 DNA reads as TGTGCCAGCAGCGGACTAGCGGACGAACAGTTCTTC. This codes for CASSGLADEQFF.

This clonotype has just a few counts. This chain links TRBV7-9 with TRBJ2-1; D possibly uses TRBD1 or TRBD2 (5 bases each). This CDR3 is built from 14 residues. Germline V lookup: CDR1 SEHNR, CDR2 FQNEAQ (reference sequence). V dropped 6 bases and J dropped 2 bases, with 11 bases sitting between them. The CDR3: CASRRDGTYNEQFF. The CDR3 region has the DNA TGTGCCAGCAGGAGGGACGGGACCTACAATGAGCAGTTCTTC. The full variable domain, completed using reference TRBV7-9 and TRBJ2-1, is DTGVSQNPRHKITKRGQNVTFRCDPISEHNRLYWYRQTLGQGPEFLTYFQNEAQLEKSRLLSDRFSAERPKGSFSTLEIQRTEQGDSAMYLCASRRDGTYNEQFFGPGTRLTVL.

The rearrangement links TRBV29-1 to TRBJ2-7; 8 bases line up with TRBD1. CDR1 SQVTM and CDR2 ANQGSEA come from the germline V gene. The CDR3 runs to 14 residues. V lost 5 bases to trimming and J lost 1 base; unmatched junction nucleotides: 7. CDR3 DNA sequence: TGCAGCGTTCGGACAGGGATTGGTTCCTACGAGCAGTACTTC. Translating gives CSVRTGIGSYEQYF.

This clonotype was detected a few times. The chain uses TRBV11-3 and TRBJ2-2, with D possibly TRBD1 on 5 matching bases. The CDR3 has 16 amino acids. Trimming shortened V by 3 bases and J by 6 bases, and 17 bases separated the two germline ends. CDR1 and CDR2 from the germline V gene are SGHNT and YENEEA. CDR3 sequence: CASSLAPESRAGELFF. The CDR3 DNA sequence: TGTGCCAGCAGCTTGGCCCCCGAATCCAGGGCCGGGGAGCTGTTTTTT.

This clonotype appeared a few times. The chain couples TRBV7-8 to TRBJ2-5, with a weak D call TRBD2 (5 bases). Per germline, CDR1 SGHVS and CDR2 FQNEAQ. Deletions cut 2 bases from V and 0 bases from J, with 10 bases between. This CDR3 is built from 15 residues. The CDR3 DNA reads as TGTGCCAGCAGCTTAACCGGACTGTACCAAGAGACCCAGTACTTC. Residues: CASSLTGLYQETQYF.